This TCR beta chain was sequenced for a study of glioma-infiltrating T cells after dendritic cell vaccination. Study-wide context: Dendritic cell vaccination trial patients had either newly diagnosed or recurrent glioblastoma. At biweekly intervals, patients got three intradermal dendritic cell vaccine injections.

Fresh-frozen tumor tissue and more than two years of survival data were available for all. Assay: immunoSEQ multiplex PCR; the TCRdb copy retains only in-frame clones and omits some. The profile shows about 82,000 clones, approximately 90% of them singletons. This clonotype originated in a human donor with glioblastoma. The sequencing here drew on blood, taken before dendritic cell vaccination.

The CDR3 nucleotides are TGTGCCAGTAGCGGGACTAGCGAGTCTGAGCAGTTCTTC. Residues: CASSGTSESEQFF. This chain joins TRBV19 and TRBJ2-1; 10 positions agree with TRBD2. CDR3 length: 13 amino acids. V shed 6 bases and J 9 bases; nucleotides not matched to a gene: 5. The germline gives CDR1 LNHDA, CDR2 SQIVND (reference sequence). Together with reference TRBV19 and TRBJ2-1, the CDR3 gives the full variable domain: DGGITQSPKYLFRKEGQNVTLSCEQNLNHDAMYWYRQDPGQGLRLIYYSQIVNDFQKGDIAEGYSVSREKKESFPLTVTSAQKNPTAFYLCASSGTSESEQFFGPGTRLTVL.